Listed here is a single TCR beta chain. At one boundary the junction diverges from the germline segment, which might be a read error. CDR3 length: 15 amino acids. Germline V gene lookup returns CDR1 SEHNR and CDR2 FQNEAQ (reference sequence). These data are taken from a study of cytomegalovirus exposure and HLA in healthy donors. PCR amplification relied on 60 Vbeta primers (plus 13 Jbeta primers). The method was immunoSEQ multiplex PCR; TCRdb's version includes in-frame clones alone and lacks a portion of them. In the table there are 180,000 or so clones, about 77% of which are singletons. This TCR was sampled from a female donor in good health and CMV-seronegative. The chain joins TRBV7-9 to TRBJ1-2; perhaps TRBD1 as D (6 bases). The sequencing input was PBMCs. CDR3 sequence: CSSSLYAGENYGYTF. The CDR3, as DNA: TGTTCCAGCAGCTTATATGCAGGGGAGAACTATGGCTACACCTTC.